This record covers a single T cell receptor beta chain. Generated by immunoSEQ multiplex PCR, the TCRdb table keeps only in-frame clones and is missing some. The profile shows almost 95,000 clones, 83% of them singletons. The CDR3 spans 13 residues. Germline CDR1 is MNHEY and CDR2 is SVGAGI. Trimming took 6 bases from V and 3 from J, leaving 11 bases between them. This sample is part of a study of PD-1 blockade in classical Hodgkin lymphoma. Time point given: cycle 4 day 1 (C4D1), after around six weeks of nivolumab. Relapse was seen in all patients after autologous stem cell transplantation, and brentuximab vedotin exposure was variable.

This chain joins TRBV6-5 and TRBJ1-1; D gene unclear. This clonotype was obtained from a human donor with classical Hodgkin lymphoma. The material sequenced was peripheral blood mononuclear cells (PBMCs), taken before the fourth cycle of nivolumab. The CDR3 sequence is CASRFQVDTEAFF. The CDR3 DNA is TGTGCCAGCAGATTCCAGGTGGACACTGAAGCTTTCTTT.